This T cell receptor (beta chain) was found in a study of beta chain features in type 1 diabetes. Germline V CDR1 and CDR2: SSHAT, FNYEAQ (reference sequence). This CDR3 spans 16 amino acids. The study's findings and limits: Insertions were fewer and deletions more numerous at VDJ junctions in type 1 diabetes patients. Within each of all four CD4+ subsets, Type 1 diabetes patients had TCRB CDR3s that were moderately but significantly shorter.

As concerns this clone: Its antigen is unidentified. At one boundary the junction diverges from the germline segment, which might be a read error.

The whole isolated RNA underwent reverse transcription, so sequencing captured expressed TCRB transcripts. There were 3.5 million to 4.5 million reads on average in the naive, central memory and regulatory T cell samples. Assay used: immunoSEQ multiplex PCR; TCRdb lists only in-frame clones, some missing. The profile shows 140,000 or so clones, 10% to 15% of them singletons. The sample consisted of central memory CD4+ T cells from blood. The source of this sequence is a young man with type 1 diabetes. The V and J genes are TRBV7-7 and TRBJ2-3; 7 bases are shared with TRBD1. CDR3 region: CASSVSGGPGTDTQYF. CDR3 bases: TGTGCTAGCAGCGTTTCAGGGGGTCCAGGCACAGATACGCAGTATTTT.